These 30 T cell receptor beta chains came from one sample sequenced in a study of blood T cell repertoires in COVID-19. Only in-frame clones appear in the TCRdb table, and some are missing; sequencing was by immunoSEQ multiplex PCR. Of about 400,000 clones in the sample, approximately 86% were seen once. Specimen: peripheral blood. The receptors derive from a woman aged 60 to 75 with COVID-19, enrolled during active disease.

The sample holds one count of this clone. V gene TRBV2 combines with J gene TRBJ2-3; the D gene is possibly TRBD2 (6 bases). The V and J ends lost 7 bases and 1 base respectively, with 15 bases between them. The length of the CDR3 is 15 residues. Germline values: CDR1 SNHLY, CDR2 FYNNEI. CDR3 DNA sequence: TGTGCCAGCACGGGAGATCGTGGGGGCACAGATACGCAGTATTTT. Translation gives CASTGDRGGTDTQYF.

The rearrangement joins TRBV9 to TRBJ1-2; 9 bases agree with TRBD1. Germline values: CDR1 SGDLS, CDR2 YYNGEE. The CDR3 contains 16 residues. The ends lost 3 bases at V and 4 bases at J; junction bases unmatched: 10. CDR3 residues: CASSATITGGLYGYTF. CDR3 nucleotide sequence: TGTGCCAGCAGCGCTACAATCACAGGGGGCCTCTATGGCTACACCTTC.

The rearrangement joins TRBV15 to TRBJ2-3, with 8 bases identical to TRBD1. Germline values: CDR1 LNHNV, CDR2 YYDKDF (reference sequence). Germline trimming cut 1 base from V and 3 bases from J; bases unmatched to any gene: 6. The CDR3 length is 16 residues. In DNA, the CDR3 is TGTGCCACCAGCAGAGGACAGACAGGGGTAACAGATACGCAGTATTTT. Translating gives CATSRGQTGVTDTQYF.

The rearrangement joins TRBV5-1 to TRBJ1-2, with 7 bases fitting TRBD1. Germline CDR1 and CDR2: SGHRS and YFSETQ. CDR3 length: 18 amino acids. The V and J ends lost 0 bases and 2 bases, in that order; junction bases with no gene match: 13. The CDR3 DNA reads as TGCGCCAGCAGCTTGGTTAGGCAGGGGGACGGGACAAACTATGGCTACACCTTC. This encodes CASSLVRQGDGTNYGYTF.

V is TRBV7-8 and J is TRBJ1-2; a weak D match, TRBD1 (6 bases). The CDR3 consists of 17 residues. CDR1 is SGHVS and CDR2 is FQNEAQ in the germline V gene. The ends were cut back, 0 bases at V and 6 bases at J, with 20 bases in the middle. The CDR3 sequence is CASSLARFRQATNGYTF. The CDR3 DNA follows: TGTGCCAGCAGCTTAGCACGCTTCAGACAGGCTACTAATGGCTACACCTTC.

This clone was seen a few times. V and J are TRBV5-1 and TRBJ1-5; a weak D match, TRBD1 (6 bases). Germline CDR1 SGHRS, CDR2 YFSETQ. Trimming shortened V by 0 bases and J by 7 bases, and 14 bases separated the two germline ends. The CDR3 contains 15 residues. In DNA, the CDR3 is TGCGCCAGCAGCTTGGGGGACACAGGAGAGCAGCCCCAGCATTTT. It is translated as CASSLGDTGEQPQHF.

Concerning this clone itself: The junction shows a germline mismatch at one end, possibly a read error. The genes are TRBV4-3 and TRBJ2-7, with 7 bases matching TRBD2. The CDR3 is 15 residues long. Germline V gene data show CDR1 as LGHNA and CDR2 as YSLEER. In DNA form, the CDR3 reads TGCGCCAGCAGCCAAGATCGGGAGGAGGTGTACGCGCAGTACTTC. Its protein is CASSQDREEVYAQYF.

This chain uses TRBV2 with TRBJ2-3, with a weak D call TRBD2 (5 bases). Trimming cost V 8 bases and J 0 bases, with 9 bases left between them. The CDR3 runs to 13 residues. CDR1 and CDR2 (germline): SNHLY, FYNNEI. The CDR3 protein is CASGSSSTDTQYF. The CDR3 region has the DNA TGTGCCAGCGGGAGCTCTAGCACAGATACGCAGTATTTT.

The chain joins TRBV25-1 to TRBJ1-1; D remains unclear. Germline V lookup: CDR1 MGHDK, CDR2 SYGVNS. V was clipped by 4 bases and J by 11 bases, with 8 bases between them. CDR3 length: 10 residues. The CDR3, as DNA: TGTGCCAGCAGTGCGGGGAGGGCTTTCTTT. Its translation is CASSAGRAFF. Complete variable domain (other parts from reference TRBV25-1 and TRBJ1-1): EADIYQTPRYLVIGTGKKITLECSQTMGHDKMYWYQQDPGMELHLIHYSYGVNSTEKGDLSSESTVSRIRTEHFPLTLESARPSHTSQYLCASSAGRAFFGQGTRLTVV.

V gene TRBV27 combines with J gene TRBJ2-7, with D perhaps matching TRBD2 (5 bases). Germline V gene data show CDR1 as MNHEY and CDR2 as SMNVEV (reference sequence). V was cut by 2 bases and J by 3 bases, with 17 bases left in between. This CDR3 is 16 amino acids long. The CDR3 nucleotides read TGTGCCAGCAGTTTAAGCCGGCTCCGAGGGTACTACGAGCAGTACTTC. Protein: CASSLSRLRGYYEQYF.

The rearrangement uses TRBV19 and TRBJ2-1; tentative D call: TRBD2 (6 bases). From germline, CDR1 is LNHDA and CDR2 SQIVND (reference sequence). The CDR3 has 14 amino acids. The V gene lost 6 bases and the J gene lost 0 bases, with 9 bases spanning the gap. The CDR3 protein is CASRGLSSYNEQFF. The CDR3 DNA sequence: TGTGCCAGTAGGGGACTGAGCTCCTACAATGAGCAGTTCTTC.

V gene TRBV9 combines with J gene TRBJ2-3; 11 nucleotides agree with TRBD2. This CDR3 is 16 amino acids long. The J segment lost 11 bases and the V segment lost 0 bases, leaving 11 bases of the junction unmatched. Germline V gene lookup returns CDR1 SGDLS and CDR2 YYNGEE. The CDR3 DNA follows: TGTGCCAGCAGCGTAGAGGGTAGCGGGGGGGCCGGTGTGCAGTATTTT. Translated, it gives CASSVEGSGGAGVQYF. The variable domain in full, with the rest retrieved from reference TRBV9 and TRBJ2-3, is DSGVTQTPKHLITATGQRVTLRCSPRSGDLSVYWYQQSLDQGLQFLIQYYNGEERAKGNILERFSAQQFPDLHSELNLSSLELGDSALYFCASSVEGSGGAGVQYFGPGTRLTVL.

The chain is built from TRBV7-3 and TRBJ2-3; TRBD2 agrees at 12 bases. V trimming: 2 bases; J trimming: 2 bases; junction bases outside the gene matches: 2. CDR1 and CDR2 from the germline V gene are SGHTA and FQGTGA. CDR3 size: 16 residues. For the CDR3, the DNA is TGTGCCAGCAGCTTAGGACTAGCGGGGTACACAGATACGCAGTATTTT. Translation gives CASSLGLAGYTDTQYF.

The chain is built from TRBV28 and TRBJ1-2; weak D call: TRBD1 (5 bases). V lost 3 bases to trimming and J lost 5 bases, with 16 bases between them. The CDR3 loop spans 15 amino acids. Germline lookup yields CDR1 MDHEN and CDR2 SYDVKM. Here the CDR3 reads CASSFPGVMRYGYTF. CDR3 nucleotides: TGTGCCAGCAGTTTCCCGGGGGTAATGCGGTATGGCTACACCTTC.

This clone has only one observation. V and J are TRBV29-1 and TRBJ2-5; D may be TRBD1 (6 bases). Germline V CDR1 and CDR2: SQVTM, ANQGSEA. The CDR3 spans 12 residues. CDR3 coding DNA: TGCAGTTGTGAACAGGGTGGAGAGACCCAGTACTTC. It translates to CSCEQGGETQYF.

The chain combines TRBV5-1 with TRBJ2-2, with a possible D match to TRBD1 (6 bases). Germline V gene lookup returns CDR1 SGHRS and CDR2 YFSETQ. This CDR3 contains 14 residues. The ends were cut back, 0 bases at V and 7 bases at J, with 10 bases in the middle. CDR3: CASSLGLRGGELFF. Written as DNA, the CDR3 is TGCGCCAGCAGCTTGGGACTCAGGGGCGGGGAGCTGTTTTTT. The full variable domain, completed using reference TRBV5-1 and TRBJ2-2, is KAGVTQTPRYLIKTRGQQVTLSCSPISGHRSVSWYQQTPGQGLQFLFEYFSETQRNKGNFPGRFSGRQFSNSRSEMNVSTLELGDSALYLCASSLGLRGGELFFGEGSRLTVL.

The chain links TRBV6-5 to TRBJ1-3, with D unclear. The CDR3 is 12 residues long. The germline V gene has CDR1 MNHEY and CDR2 SVGAGI. The V end was cut by 4 bases, the J end by 8 bases, with 9 bases between. The CDR3 is CASSSLRDTIYF. The CDR3 DNA sequence: TGTGCCAGCAGTTCTCTGAGGGACACCATATATTTT.

The V gene is TRBV9, the J gene TRBJ1-1, with TRBD1 matching 8 bases. V shed 4 bases, J shed 2 bases, and the junction held 4 bases outside the gene matches. CDR3 length equals 14 residues. Per germline, CDR1 SGDLS and CDR2 YYNGEE. CDR3 loop: CASSPGGSNTEAFF. CDR3 bases: TGTGCCAGCAGCCCAGGGGGCTCAAACACTGAAGCTTTCTTT.

This sequence joins TRBV2 and TRBJ1-2; D is perhaps TRBD1 (5 bases). V shed 6 bases and J shed 5 bases, with 25 bases lying between them. Germline loops: CDR1 SNHLY, CDR2 FYNNEI. This CDR3 is built from 17 residues. CDR3 sequence: CASRTRVGEVLSYGYTF. CDR3 DNA: TGTGCCAGCAGAACCCGGGTAGGGGAGGTTCTCAGTTATGGCTACACCTTC.

The gene calls are TRBV6-2 or TRBV6-3 and TRBJ1-2; D gene uncertain. Germline values: CDR1 MNHEY, CDR2 SVGEGT. The V end was cut by 5 bases, the J end by 8 bases, with 21 bases between. This CDR3 has 15 amino acids. The CDR3 region has the DNA TGTGCCAGCAGTCGTCCAGTCGGAGTGCTTGGGGGCTACACCTTC. It codes for CASSRPVGVLGGYTF.

V usage is TRBV19 and J usage is TRBJ1-2, with D possibly TRBD1 on 5 matching bases. V was cut by 4 bases and J by 1 base, with 7 bases left in between. CDR3 length equals 13 residues. Germline V CDR1 and CDR2: LNHDA, SQIVND (reference sequence). The DNA of the CDR3 is TGTGCCAGTAGTAGGCAGGGTAACTATGGCTACACCTTC. Protein: CASSRQGNYGYTF.

The rearrangement uses TRBV4-1 and TRBJ2-1, with TRBD1 matching 9 bases. The J segment lost 0 bases and the V segment lost 5 bases, leaving 5 bases of the junction unmatched. Germline V gives CDR1 MGHRA, CDR2 YSYEKL. The CDR3 consists of 16 residues. CDR3 amino acids: CASSSQGASSYNEQFF. Here the CDR3 DNA reads TGCGCCAGCAGCTCACAGGGGGCTAGCTCCTACAATGAGCAGTTCTTC.

The chain couples TRBV4-2 to TRBJ2-1; TRBD2 agrees at 16 bases. In germline, CDR1 is LGHNA, CDR2 YNFKEQ. V trimming: 3 bases; J trimming: 4 bases; junction bases outside the gene matches: 12. The CDR3 runs to 20 residues. CDR3 nucleotides: TGTGCCAGCAGCCAGGTCGCGGGACTAGCGGGGGGGCCGTTGTACAATGAGCAGTTCTTC. Translating gives CASSQVAGLAGGPLYNEQFF.

The V gene is TRBV3-1 (or the pseudogene TRBV3-2), the J gene TRBJ2-7; 15 positions agree with TRBD2. The V gene end was trimmed by 8 bases and the J gene end by 7 bases; junction bases not matched to a gene: 6. Germline CDR1 and CDR2: LGHDT and YNNKEL (reference sequence). This CDR3 is 14 amino acids long. Here the CDR3 DNA reads TGTGCCAGCGGACTAGCGGGGGGGCTGAGGGAGCAGTACTTC. Protein: CASGLAGGLREQYF.

V and J are TRBV6-2 or TRBV6-3 and TRBJ1-5; 7 positions match TRBD1. Trimming cost V 6 bases and J 4 bases; bases outside gene matches: 12. Germline V gene lookup returns CDR1 MNHEY and CDR2 SVGEGT. This CDR3 spans 16 amino acids. The CDR3 DNA is TGTGCCAGCAGCTCCCCCTTAGACAGGGTAAATCAGCCCCAGCATTTT. Protein product: CASSSPLDRVNQPQHF.

The chain couples TRBV11-2 to TRBJ2-5, with a tentative D call TRBD1 (6 bases). V lost 4 bases to trimming and J lost 2 bases, with 11 bases between them. The V gene's germline CDR1 is SGHAT and CDR2 FQNNGV. The CDR3 runs to 14 residues. CDR3 sequence: CASSSPTGQETQYF. CDR3 DNA: TGTGCCAGCAGCTCCCCGACAGGTCAAGAGACCCAGTACTTC. Variable domain in full (rest from reference TRBV11-2 and TRBJ2-5): EAGVAQSPRYKIIEKRQSVAFWCNPISGHATLYWYQQILGQGPKLLIQFQNNGVVDDSQLPKDRFSAERLKGVDSTLKIQPAKLEDSAVYLCASSSPTGQETQYFGPGTRLLVL.

This clone has just a few counts. The V call is TRBV18, the J call TRBJ1-1; 7 bases map to TRBD1. Germline values: CDR1 KGHSH, CDR2 LQKENI. V lost 4 bases and J lost 2; bases outside the gene matches: 1. The CDR3 has 13 amino acids. The CDR3 region is CASSRDRNTEAFF. The CDR3 DNA reads TGTGCCAGCTCACGGGACAGAAACACTGAAGCTTTCTTT.

The chain's CDR3 is CASSQDRNSQNSPLHF. The CDR3 DNA reads as TGTGCCAGCAGCCAAGATCGAAACAGCCAAAATTCACCCCTCCACTTT. J is TRBJ1-6 and V is TRBV14, with D unclear. The CDR3 contains 16 residues. Germline V CDR1 and CDR2: SGHDN, FVKESK. V lost 0 bases and J 7 bases, leaving 13 bases between the germline ends.

This chain connects TRBV27 to TRBJ2-7, with 7 bases lining up with TRBD1. CDR3 length: 12 residues. V was clipped by 5 bases and J by 6 bases; unmatched bases: 4. The germline V gene has CDR1 MNHEY and CDR2 SMNVEV (reference sequence). The CDR3, as DNA: TGTGCCAGCAGTGAACAGGGGTCCGAGCAGTACTTC. Its translation: CASSEQGSEQYF.

This clone was observed once. The chain has TRBV3-1 (or the pseudogene TRBV3-2) and TRBJ2-7, with 7 positions matching TRBD2. CDR3 size: 13 residues. The V and J ends lost 5 bases and 2 bases, in that order; junction bases with no gene match: 3. Germline values: CDR1 LGHDT, CDR2 YNNKEL (reference sequence). The CDR3 DNA sequence: TGTGCCAGCAGCTCTAGCGGACCCTACGAGCAGTACTTC. Its translation is CASSSSGPYEQYF.